This T cell receptor beta chain originates from a study of T cells in Graves' hyperthyroidism and ophthalmopathy. V lost 3 bases to trimming and J lost 2 bases, with 19 bases between them. The germline V gene encodes CDR1 MNHNS and CDR2 SASEGT. There are 17 residues in the CDR3. RNA transcripts were the template for amplifying TCR beta CDR3 regions. First-round RT-PCR targeting the TCR CDR3 was performed with the HTBI primer set. Via MiXCR, TCRdb re-called the multiplex PCR reads, giving one row per CDR3 protein. This table holds fewer than 750,000 distinct CDR3 sequences, roughly 14% found once. The specimen was blood. J is TRBJ1-2 and V is TRBV6-1; the D is unclear. The TCR was taken from a woman in her thirties or forties with Graves' ophthalmopathy. The CDR3 is CASSESPRESPNYGYTF. In DNA form, the CDR3 reads TGTGCCAGCAGTGAGAGTCCGAGGGAATCCCCAAACTATGGCTACACCTTC.